This entry lists 2 T cell receptor beta chains sequenced from one sample in a study of shared clonotypes between healthy human individuals. TCRdb's copy holds only in-frame clones and misses some; the assay was immunoSEQ multiplex PCR. Here the sample spans about 1.1 million clones, about 72% being singletons. The sequencing sample was made of memory CD4+ T cells from PBMCs. Subset indicated: CD45RA-negative fraction. The origin of the receptors is a man aged 18 to 30 in good health. Some clones in this sample may be carry-over from other donors' samples.

This clone was counted a few times. The chain combines TRBV7-8 with TRBJ2-7; D is unclear. The V end lost 5 bases, the J end lost 4 bases, and 21 bases lay between the germline ends. The germline V gene encodes CDR1 SGHVS and CDR2 FQNEAQ. The CDR3 totals 16 residues. CDR3 nucleotides: TGTGCCAGCAGCACCTCAGTACGGACCGCGCTTTACGAGCAGTACTTC. Protein: CASSTSVRTALYEQYF.

The chain has TRBV30 and TRBJ1-5; D possibly corresponds to TRBD1 (5 bases). The germline V gene encodes CDR1 GTSNPN and CDR2 SVGIG (reference sequence). This CDR3 has 13 amino acids. V was clipped by 2 bases and J by 5 bases, with 10 bases between them. DNA for the CDR3: TGTGCCTGGAGTTGGGGACCCGATCAGCCCCAGCATTTT. Translated, it gives CAWSWGPDQPQHF.